The 32 T cell receptor beta chains below come from one sample, sequenced in a study of tissue T cells after allogeneic stem cell transplantation (dated by TCRdb to about 2022). Libraries came from the immunoSEQ multiplex PCR assay. TCRdb holds this immuneACCESS table with in-frame rearrangements only. Some clones are missing; in checked studies, unresolved V genes explain under half, and the rest has no known cause. This sample is represented by over 6,500 clones; over 40% of them were singletons. The ten largest clones represent around 8% of the sample. According to the study, the label for this sample's time point signals: mouse harvest day 7 after allogeneic transplant. Each mouse graft, delivered by tail vein injection, combined 10^6 splenic CD5+ T cells with 10^7 T-cell-depleted bone marrow cells. Specimen: lymph node tissue. The receptor set was obtained from a female BALB/c mouse given C57BL/6 T cells with graft-versus-host disease after an allogeneic hematopoietic cell transplant.

Concerning this clone itself: Gene and germline names: mouse. The read terminates 1 residue before the CDR3 end, so the remaining end is supplied by the germline J gene. The genes are TRBV13-2 and TRBJ2-4, with 8 bases matching TRBD2. CDR3 length: 15 amino acids. V trimming: 2 bases; J trimming: 0 bases; junction bases outside the gene matches: 2. Germline V CDR1 and CDR2: NNHNN, SYGAGS (reference sequence). The chain's CDR3 is CASGDWGASQNTLYF. The sequenced CDR3 bases are TGTGCCAGCGGTGACTGGGGGGCGAGTCAAAACACCTTGTAC.

The sample holds a few counts of this clone. The germline and genes are mouse ones. The CDR3 end lies 1 residue beyond the end of the read and is filled in from the germline J gene. J is TRBJ2-2 and V is TRBV26; D unclear. Germline CDR1 reads KGHPV; CDR2 reads FQNQEV (reference sequence). The CDR3 sequence is 12 residues long. Between the trimmed V and J ends, which lost 2 bases and 7 bases, there was a span of 5 bases. Here the CDR3 reads CASSLPDGQLYF. The part of the CDR3 DNA that was read is TGTGCCAGCAGTCTGCCGGACGGGCAGCTCTAC.

Remarks on this clone: The gene names here belong to mouse. The read gets to within 1 residue of the CDR3 end, and the germline J gene fills in the rest. The chain uses TRBV12-1 and TRBJ2-4; D is possibly TRBD2 (7 bases). CDR3 size: 15 residues. Trimming stripped 4 bases from V and 0 bases from J, with 13 bases between. In germline, CDR1 is SGHSN, CDR2 HYEKVE. The CDR3 sequence is CASSPWGPSQNTLYF. CDR3 bases read: TGTGCCAGCTCCCCCTGGGGGCCTAGTCAAAACACCTTGTAC. Looking up the rest from reference TRBV12-1 and TRBJ2-4 gives the full variable domain: DSGVVQSPRHIIKEKGGRSVLTCIPISGHSNVVWYQQTLGKELKFLIQHYEKVERDKGFLPSRFSVQQFDDYHSEMNMSALELEDSAMYFCASSPWGPSQNTLYFGAGTRLSVL.

Regarding this clone: The listed genes are named as in mouse. The read gets to within 1 residue of the CDR3 end, and the germline J gene fills in the rest. V gene TRBV26 combines with J gene TRBJ2-4, with 9 positions matching TRBD1. Looked up from germline, CDR1 is KGHPV and CDR2 is FQNQEV (reference sequence). The CDR3 loop spans 13 amino acids. Germline trimming cut 6 bases from V and 7 bases from J; bases unmatched to any gene: 5. The CDR3 reads CASSLDRGDTLYF. The CDR3 bases that were read are TGTGCCAGCAGCTTAGACAGGGGGGACACCTTGTAC.

There are a few counts of this clone. Germline and genes: mouse. The CDR3 end falls 1 residue outside the read, so it is completed with the germline J gene. The chain has TRBV26 and TRBJ1-4, with D hard to call. Germline CDR1 KGHPV, CDR2 FQNQEV (reference sequence). V gave up 0 bases and J gave up 3 bases, with 5 bases separating them. The CDR3 consists of 14 residues. CDR3 DNA, as far as it was read: TGTGCCAGCAGTCTGTCGCCAGCCAACGAAAGATTATTT. This sequence encodes CASSLSPANERLF. The CDR3 as a whole reads CASSLSPANERLFF. Full variable domain (rest looked up from reference TRBV26 and TRBJ1-4): NSKVIQTPRYLVKGQGQKAKMRCIPEKGHPVVFWYQQNKNNEFKFLINFQNQEVLQQIDMTEKRFSAECPSNSPCSLEIQSSEAGDSALYLCASSLSPANERLFFGHGTKLSVL.

Worth noting for this clone: Here the gene names and germline are mouse. The read falls 1 residue short of the CDR3 end, and the missing part is taken from the germline J gene. The chain employs TRBV26 and TRBJ2-4; possibly TRBD1 for D (7 bases). V was pared by 2 bases and J by 7 bases, with 10 bases between. Germline V CDR1 and CDR2: KGHPV, FQNQEV (reference sequence). CDR3 length equals 13 residues. The CDR3 DNA, read in part, is TGTGCCAGCAGTCTGGAGGGGGCGTACACCTTGTAC. This encodes CASSLEGAYTLY. The whole CDR3 sequence reads CASSLEGAYTLYF. Full variable domain (missing parts from reference TRBV26 and TRBJ2-4): NSKVIQTPRYLVKGQGQKAKMRCIPEKGHPVVFWYQQNKNNEFKFLINFQNQEVLQQIDMTEKRFSAECPSNSPCSLEIQSSEAGDSALYLCASSLEGAYTLYFGAGTRLSVL.

About this clone itself: Gene and germline names: mouse. The CDR3 end is not reached by the read, which stops 1 residue before it; the germline J gene fills it in. The chain links TRBV13-1 to TRBJ2-7, with D perhaps TRBD2 (5 bases). There are 13 residues in the CDR3. Trimming removed 1 base at V and 6 bases at J, with 11 bases between. CDR1 NSHNY and CDR2 SYGAGN come from the germline V gene. The sequenced part of the CDR3 DNA is TGTGCCAGCAGTGATAGTGGGGTGGGTGAACAGTAC. Protein sequence: CASSDSGVGEQY. The CDR3 in full is CASSDSGVGEQYF.

This clone has a handful of counts. These gene names are mouse names. Incomplete CDR3 DNA: TGTGCCAGTGCGGGACAACCCTCCTATGAACAGTAC. It translates to CASAGQPSYEQY. The entire CDR3 sequence reads CASAGQPSYEQYF. The rearrangement links TRBV13-1 to TRBJ2-7, with D possibly being TRBD1 (6 bases). Read coverage stops 1 residue before the CDR3 terminus; the germline J gene supplies the remainder. CDR1 and CDR2 from the germline V gene are NSHNY and SYGAGN. V lost 8 bases and J 0 bases, leaving 12 bases between the germline ends. The CDR3 runs 13 residues.

This clone was seen only once. Its ends do not fully match the called genes, so a read error is possible. Mouse gene names and germline throughout. The read falls 1 residue short of the CDR3 end, and the missing part is taken from the germline J gene. The sample holds other DNA sequences that translate to the same CDR3. The rearrangement joins TRBV26 to TRBJ2-7; D remains ambiguous. The CDR3 loop spans 15 amino acids. Germline CDR1 is KGHPV and CDR2 is FQNQEV (reference sequence). The CDR3 sequence is CASSLHLPVSYEQYF. Incomplete CDR3 DNA: TGTGCTAGCAGTCTTCACCTGCCAGTCTCCTATGAACAGTAC.

For this clone: Gene names are the mouse ones. The read falls 1 residue short of the CDR3 end, and the missing part is taken from the germline J gene. J is TRBJ2-3 and V is TRBV23. Germline V CDR1 and CDR2: KGHTA, FQNQQP. CDR3 size: 15 residues. The CDR3 spells CSSSPQGGGAETLYF. The covered CDR3 bases are TGCTCCAGCAGTCCCCAGGGGGGGGGTGCAGAAACGCTGTAT.

By share of the sample, this clone is large. The genes and germline here are from mouse. The read ends 1 residue before the CDR3 terminus; that terminus is restored from the germline J gene. The gene calls are TRBV3 and TRBJ2-7; 9 bases agree with TRBD2. The CDR3 covers 14 residues. Germline values: CDR1 SNHLY, CDR2 FYNGKV (reference sequence). The V segment lost 0 bases and the J segment 6 bases; nucleotides outside the gene matches: 3. The CDR3 loop reads CASSLAGGAAEQYF. The CDR3 DNA, read in part, is TGTGCCAGCAGCTTAGCTGGGGGGGCAGCTGAACAGTAC. The entire variable domain, with the rest obtained from reference TRBV3 and TRBJ2-7, is as follows: GPKVLQIPSHQIIDMGQMVTLNCDPVSNHLYFYWYKQILGQQMEFLVNFYNGKVMEKSKLFKDQFSVERPDGSYFTLKIQPTALEDSAVYFCASSLAGGAAEQYFGPGTRLTVL.

This clone is classed as large (0.1 to 1%). Mouse names are used for the genes. The read stops 1 residue short of the end of the CDR3; the missing end is completed from the germline J gene. V usage is TRBV29 and J usage is TRBJ2-7, with TRBD2 identical over 11 bases. The CDR3 consists of 14 residues. J was trimmed by 6 bases and V by 6 bases; bases with no gene match: 7. The germline V gene has CDR1 MSHET and CDR2 SYDVDS. CDR3 DNA (partial): TGTGCTAGCAGCCCCGGGACTGGGGGATTTGAACAGTAC. Translation gives CASSPGTGGFEQY. The CDR3 reads in full as CASSPGTGGFEQYF.

There are a few counts of this clone. Mouse gene names and germline throughout. The read ends 1 residue before the CDR3 terminus; that terminus is restored from the germline J gene. The V call is TRBV23, the J call TRBJ2-7. CDR1 and CDR2 (germline): KGHTA, FQNQQP. The CDR3 loop spans 12 amino acids. The sequenced CDR3 bases are TGCTCCAGCAGTCAATCGGCCTATGAACAGTAC. Encoded protein: CSSSQSAYEQY. In full, the CDR3 reads CSSSQSAYEQYF. The variable domain in full, with the rest retrieved from reference TRBV23 and TRBJ2-7, is DAAVTQKPRYLIKMKGQEAEMKCIPEKGHTAVFWYQQKQSKELKFLIYFQNQQPLDQIDMVKERFSAVCPSSSLCSLGIRTCEAEDSALYLCSSSQSAYEQYFGPGTRLTVL.

Notes on this clone: Gene names and germline match the mouse. Other DNA variants within this sample encode the same CDR3. CDR3 loop: CAWRRTGYEQYF. Incomplete CDR3 DNA: TGTGCCTGGCGGCGGACAGGCTATGAACAGTAC. The chain has TRBV31 and TRBJ2-7; TRBD1 matches 7 bases. The sequenced fragment ends 1 residue before the CDR3 boundary, so the rest is inferred from the germline J gene. V gave up 5 bases and J gave up 3 bases; unmatched junction bases: 4. Germline V lookup: CDR1 GKSSPN, CDR2 SITVG. There are 12 residues in the CDR3. The variable domain in full, completed from reference TRBV31 and TRBJ2-7, reads AQTIHQWPVAEIKAVGSPLSLGCTIKGKSSPNLYWYWQATGGTLQQLFYSITVGQVESVVQLNLSASRPKDDQFILSTEKLLLSHSGFYLCAWRRTGYEQYFGPGTRLTVL.

Concerning this clone itself: These gene names are mouse names. The CDR3 is cut off 1 residue early in the read; its end comes from the germline J gene. J is TRBJ2-4 and V is TRBV13-1, with TRBD2 matching 7 bases. Per the germline V gene, CDR1 is NSHNY and CDR2 is SYGAGN. The CDR3 is 14 amino acids. J was trimmed by 1 base and V by 2 bases; bases with no gene match: 1. Incomplete CDR3 DNA: TGTGCCAGCAGTGAGTGGGGGGGTCAAAACACCTTGTAC. This codes for CASSEWGGQNTLY. The full CDR3 reads CASSEWGGQNTLYF.

On this clone itself: The gene names given are mouse names. The CDR3 is cut off 1 residue early in the read; its end comes from the germline J gene. The rearrangement joins TRBV26 to TRBJ2-1; 9 positions agree with TRBD1. The CDR3 consists of 15 residues. Losses at the gene ends were 4 bases for V and 5 bases for J; bases not matched to a gene: 6. Germline CDR1 is KGHPV and CDR2 is FQNQEV (reference sequence). The chain's CDR3 is CASSPWTGAHAEQFF. CDR3 DNA (partial): TGTGCCAGCAGTCCGTGGACAGGGGCGCATGCTGAGCAGTTC.

Notes on this clone: Gene names and germline match the mouse. From the germline J gene comes the end of the CDR3, since the read stops 1 residue before it. This chain links TRBV31 with TRBJ1-1, with TRBD1 as a possible D gene (5 bases). From germline, CDR1 is GKSSPN and CDR2 SITVG. V was cut by 3 bases and J by 0 bases, with 8 bases left in between. The length of the CDR3 is 13 residues. CDR3 protein: CAWRGLANTEVFF. The CDR3 DNA, read in part, is TGTGCCTGGAGGGGACTGGCAAACACAGAAGTCTTC.

This clone has a handful of counts. All gene names here are mouse names. The CDR3 goes on 1 residue after the read ends, and that part is filled in from the germline J gene. The chain recombines TRBV13-1 with TRBJ1-2, with a weak D call TRBD1 (5 bases). The CDR3 is made up of 13 amino acids. The V gene's germline CDR1 is NSHNY and CDR2 SYGAGN. The germline V and J ends were trimmed by 3 bases and 5 bases, with 11 bases remaining between them. The CDR3 DNA, read in part, is TGTGCCAGCAGTGGCAGGGAAAGATCCGACTACACC. Protein sequence: CASSGRERSDYT. The whole CDR3 protein reads CASSGRERSDYTF.

As for this clone: The gene names here belong to mouse. The read ends 1 residue before the CDR3 terminus; that terminus is restored from the germline J gene. At the DNA level, this CDR3 is encoded by other sequences in the same sample as well. The chain couples TRBV26 to TRBJ2-5, with no clear D. The V and J ends lost 4 bases and 2 bases respectively, with 1 base between them. Germline CDR1 is KGHPV and CDR2 is FQNQEV (reference sequence). CDR3 size: 11 residues. The DNA read from the CDR3 is TGTGCCAGCAGTCCCCAAGACACCCAGTAC. Its translation is CASSPQDTQY. The whole CDR3 protein is CASSPQDTQYF.

Points on this clone: The genes and germline here are from mouse. The CDR3 goes on 1 residue after the read ends, and that part is filled in from the germline J gene. V usage is TRBV23 and J usage is TRBJ2-7; the listed D gene, TRBD2, was not tested against the DNA. Germline lookup yields CDR1 KGHTA and CDR2 FQNQQP. This CDR3 spans 14 amino acids. CDR3: CSSSPRLGGYEQYF. The sequenced CDR3 bases are TGCTCCAGCAGTCCCCGACTGGGGGGTTATGAACAGTAC.

A remark on this clone: A much larger clonotype is one base distant, so this may be a read error. The listed genes are named as in mouse. The read terminates 1 residue before the CDR3 end, so the remaining end is supplied by the germline J gene. The V call is TRBV13-2, the J call TRBJ2-7; D gene unclear. The CDR3 sequence is 12 residues long. Germline assignment: CDR1 NNHNN and CDR2 SYGAGS (reference sequence). CDR3 DNA (partial): TGTGCCAGCAGTGATAGCTCCTATGAACAGTAC. Its protein is CASSDSSYEQY. The full CDR3 protein is CASSDSSYEQYF.

Notes on this clone: A read error may be the cause here, since a much bigger clone is one base away. The listed genes are named as in mouse. The CDR3 end falls 1 residue outside the read, so it is completed with the germline J gene. This chain links TRBV16 with TRBJ2-7, with D possibly TRBD2 on 6 matching bases. The germline V and J ends were trimmed by 1 base and 2 bases, with 9 bases remaining between them. Germline V lookup: CDR1 SGHSA, CDR2 FRNQAP. There are 14 residues in the CDR3. The DNA read from the CDR3 is TGTGCAAGCAGCTTAGGGGGGGACGCCTATGAACAGTAC. Its translation: CASSLGGDAYEQY. The CDR3 as a whole reads CASSLGGDAYEQYF.

To note about this clone: Mouse gene names and germline throughout. The read terminates 1 residue before the CDR3 end, so the remaining end is supplied by the germline J gene. The chain has TRBV12-2 and TRBJ2-7; 7 nucleotides line up with TRBD1. V gave up 3 bases and J gave up 6 bases; unmatched junction bases: 4. The CDR3 totals 12 residues. Germline lookup yields CDR1 SGHLS and CDR2 HYDKME. Partial CDR3 DNA: TGTGCCAGCTCTATTGACAGGGTTGAACAGTAC. Amino acid sequence: CASSIDRVEQY. The full CDR3 sequence reads CASSIDRVEQYF.

The table lists this clone with a few counts. Germline and genes here are mouse. The CDR3 goes on 1 residue after the read ends, and that part is filled in from the germline J gene. V is TRBV26 and J is TRBJ2-7; 7 positions match TRBD1. Per the germline V gene, CDR1 is KGHPV and CDR2 is FQNQEV (reference sequence). CDR3 length: 13 residues. Trimming at V came to 3 bases and at J to 2 bases, leaving 1 base not matched to a gene. The CDR3 loop reads CASSLTGAYEQYF. The sequenced CDR3 bases are TGTGCCAGCAGTCTAACAGGGGCCTATGAACAGTAC.

Of note for this clone: Gene names and germline match the mouse. The CDR3 end is not reached by the read, which stops 1 residue before it; the germline J gene fills it in. This rearrangement joins TRBV20 to TRBJ2-1, with TRBD1 as a possible D gene (6 bases). Deletions cut 6 bases from V and 1 base from J, with 10 bases between. This CDR3 region has 13 residues. CDR1 and CDR2 (germline): GFQATS, STVNSAI. CDR3 residues: CGARDTNYAEQFF. The CDR3 DNA, read in part, is TGTGGTGCCCGGGACACAAACTATGCTGAGCAGTTC.

This clone showed up just once. The listed genes are named as in mouse. Here the CDR3 reads CASSQPGLGGNQDTQYF. The sequenced part of the CDR3 DNA is TGTGCCAGCAGCCAACCGGGACTGGGGGGGAACCAAGACACCCAGTAC. The chain carries TRBV2 and TRBJ2-5; 13 bases are shared with TRBD2. The observed sequence ends 1 residue before the CDR3 terminus, with the missing tail filled in from the germline J gene. The CDR3 extends over 17 amino acids. V lost 2 bases and J lost 0; bases outside the gene matches: 2. Germline V gene data show CDR1 as LGHNA and CDR2 as YSYQKL.

This clone turned up a few times. Gene names refer to mouse genes. The DNA ends 1 residue before the CDR3 does, and the rest of the CDR3 is filled in from the germline J gene. The chain recombines TRBV26 with TRBJ2-5; 10 positions agree with TRBD2. Germline assignment: CDR1 KGHPV and CDR2 FQNQEV (reference sequence). The J segment lost 6 bases and the V segment lost 7 bases, leaving 7 bases of the junction unmatched. The CDR3 has 14 amino acids. The sequenced part of the CDR3 DNA is TGTGCCAGCATCCTGGGGGGGCGCGGGGACACCCAGTAC. Its protein product is CASILGGRGDTQY. The whole CDR3 region reads CASILGGRGDTQYF. The full variable domain, completed using reference TRBV26 and TRBJ2-5, is NSKVIQTPRYLVKGQGQKAKMRCIPEKGHPVVFWYQQNKNNEFKFLINFQNQEVLQQIDMTEKRFSAECPSNSPCSLEIQSSEAGDSALYLCASILGGRGDTQYFGPGTRLLVL.

With regard to this clone: Gene names and germline match the mouse. The CDR3 loop reads CASGDDWGGAETLYF. The sequenced part of the CDR3 DNA is TGTGCCAGCGGTGATGACTGGGGGGGTGCAGAAACGCTGTAT. The V call is TRBV13-2, the J call TRBJ2-3; 9 positions agree with TRBD2. The sequence runs out 1 residue before the end of the CDR3; the remainder is reconstructed from the germline J gene. The CDR3 extends over 15 amino acids. Germline CDR1 NNHNN, CDR2 SYGAGS (reference sequence). Trimming removed 0 bases from V and 1 base from J; junction bases left unmatched: 0.

This clone is deemed large. Gene names are the mouse ones. The CDR3 goes on 1 residue after the read ends, and that part is filled in from the germline J gene. V gene TRBV29 combines with J gene TRBJ2-1; maybe TRBD2 (5 bases). The CDR3 consists of 15 residues. The germline gives CDR1 MSHET, CDR2 SYDVDS. The V gene lost 2 bases and the J gene lost 2 bases, with 10 bases spanning the gap. CDR3: CASSLGLGDYAEQFF. The CDR3 bases that were read are TGTGCTAGCAGTTTAGGGCTGGGAGACTATGCTGAGCAGTTC. Full variable domain (outside the CDR3, taken from reference TRBV29 and TRBJ2-1): DMKVTQMPRYLIKRMGENVLLECGQDMSHETMYWYRQDPGLGLQLIYISYDVDSNSEGDIPKGYRVSRKKREHFSLILDSAKTNQTSVYFCASSLGLGDYAEQFFGPGTRLTVL.

On this clone: Gene names are the mouse ones. The read ends 1 residue early relative to the CDR3; the germline J gene fills the gap. Other DNA sequences of this sample code for an identical CDR3. The rearrangement uses TRBV3 and TRBJ1-3; D is perhaps TRBD1 (6 bases). From germline, CDR1 is SNHLY and CDR2 FYNGKV (reference sequence). Trimming left V 5 bases short and J 0 bases short, with 8 bases between. The CDR3 extends over 14 amino acids. CDR3: CASSLRGSGNTLYF. Incomplete CDR3 DNA: TGTGCCAGCAGCCTCAGGGGTTCTGGAAATACGCTCTAT.

On this clone: Any gene name here is a mouse gene name. The read comes to an end 1 residue before the CDR3 does, leaving the germline J gene to fill in the end. V is TRBV16 and J is TRBJ1-1, with 10 bases aligning to TRBD1. There are 14 residues in the CDR3. The J segment lost 2 bases and the V segment lost 4 bases, leaving 1 base of the junction unmatched. CDR1 is SGHSA, CDR2 FRNQAP, per germline. Incomplete CDR3 DNA: TGTGCAAGCAGCTCGACAGGGGGCAACACAGAAGTCTTC. It translates to CASSSTGGNTEVF. The whole CDR3 sequence is CASSSTGGNTEVFF. Using reference TRBV16 and TRBJ1-1 for the parts outside the CDR3, the full variable domain is NAGVIQTPRHKVTGKGQEATLWCEPISGHSAVFWYRQTIVQGLEFLTYFRNQAPIDDSGMPKERFSAQMPNQSHSTLKIQSTQPQDSAVYLCASSSTGGNTEVFFGKGTRLTVV.

On this clone itself: Any gene name here is a mouse gene name. The read ends 1 residue shy of where the CDR3 ends; the end is completed using the germline J gene. The chain uses TRBV26 and TRBJ1-1; D is undetermined. V shed 2 bases and J shed 0 bases, with 1 base lying between them. This CDR3 comprises 12 residues. CDR1 KGHPV and CDR2 FQNQEV come from the germline V gene (reference sequence). Incomplete CDR3 DNA: TGTGCCAGCAGTCTGCAGAACACAGAAGTCTTC. Its protein is CASSLQNTEVF. The entire CDR3 is CASSLQNTEVFF.